The source of this T cell receptor beta chain is a study of beta chain features in type 1 diabetes. Overall study findings and caveats: The VDJ junctions of type 1 diabetes patients carried fewer insertions and more deletions. PCR might favor shorter templates, but any such skew would affect patients and controls equally. An over-representation of cells with high TCR expression could result from cDNA sequencing. Moderate yet significant TCRB CDR3 shortening was seen in Type 1 diabetes patients in all four CD4+ subsets.

The authors sorted CD4+ naive, central memory, regulatory and stem cell-like memory cells via CD45RO/CCR7/CD25/CD127/CD95/CD27. The sequenced template was cDNA made from the entire isolated RNA. Clones were read by immunoSEQ multiplex PCR, and TCRdb kept only the in-frame ones, dropping some. The data contain under 250,000 clones, about 14% of them seen just once; the ten biggest clones take up roughly 0.019%. A few counts support this clone. Its antigen is not known. At the DNA level, this CDR3 is encoded by other sequences in the same sample as well. Germline lookup yields CDR1 KGHSH and CDR2 LQKENI. The CDR3 loop spans 14 amino acids. The ends lost 3 bases at V and 3 bases at J; junction bases unmatched: 1.

The specimen sequenced was naive CD4+ T cells from blood. The chain combines TRBV18 with TRBJ2-7; 11 bases match TRBD2. The sequence was collected from a young man with type 1 diabetes. The CDR3 spells CASSPGTSGYEQYF. CDR3 DNA: TGTGCCAGCTCACCCGGGACTAGCGGCTACGAGCAGTACTTC.